This entry features one T cell receptor beta chain sequence. Its antigen is undetermined. The Oncomine TCR Beta short-read assay was applied to DNA of cultured CD4+ T cells. TCRdb reanalysed the PCR reads using MiXCR and keeps one entry per CDR3 protein. This table has roughly 26,000 distinct CDR3 sequences, around 66% appearing once. This entry belongs to a study of vaccination and CD4 T cells after COVID-19. Study-wide background: Post-vaccine specimens were obtained a median roughly 70 days after dose two (range 14 to 241). Overlapping spike peptides of SARS-CoV-2, HCoV-NL63, HCoV-OC43 and HCoV-229E were used, and cells were stimulated with them. Findings of the study overall: SARS-CoV-2-reactive clonotype medians increased from around 19 to 38, not significantly.

As to treatment: roughly 11-day PBMC culture with coronavirus spike peptide pools or control peptides (ViraFEST assay). V shed 0 bases, J shed 0 bases, and the junction held 3 bases outside the gene matches. The germline V gene encodes CDR1 MNHEY and CDR2 SVGAGI. This CDR3 comprises 16 residues. This sequence was found in a human donor who had recovered from COVID-19. Sequenced: CD4+ T cells from blood, cultured in vitro. The rearrangement links TRBV6-5 to TRBJ2-3; 7 nucleotides line up with TRBD2. The CDR3 loop is CASSYSPRESTDTQYF. CDR3 coding DNA: TGTGCCAGCAGTTACTCGCCGCGGGAGAGCACAGATACGCAGTATTTT.